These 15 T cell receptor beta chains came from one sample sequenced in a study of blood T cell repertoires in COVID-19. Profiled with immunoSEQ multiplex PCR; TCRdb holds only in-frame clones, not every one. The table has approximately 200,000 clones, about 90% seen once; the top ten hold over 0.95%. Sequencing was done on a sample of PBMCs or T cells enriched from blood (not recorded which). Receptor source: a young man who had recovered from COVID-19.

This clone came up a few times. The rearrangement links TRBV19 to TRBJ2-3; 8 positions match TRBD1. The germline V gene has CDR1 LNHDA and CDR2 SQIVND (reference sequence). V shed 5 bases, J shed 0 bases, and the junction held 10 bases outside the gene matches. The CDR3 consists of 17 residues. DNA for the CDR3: TGTGCCAGTAGTGGCGACAGGGGCTGGCGTAGCACAGATACGCAGTATTTT. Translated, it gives CASSGDRGWRSTDTQYF.

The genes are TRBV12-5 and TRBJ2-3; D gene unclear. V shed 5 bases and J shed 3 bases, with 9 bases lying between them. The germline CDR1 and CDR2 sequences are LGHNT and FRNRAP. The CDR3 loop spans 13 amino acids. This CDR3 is CASGLGLTDTQYF. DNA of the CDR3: TGTGCTAGTGGTCTGGGCCTAACAGATACGCAGTATTTT.

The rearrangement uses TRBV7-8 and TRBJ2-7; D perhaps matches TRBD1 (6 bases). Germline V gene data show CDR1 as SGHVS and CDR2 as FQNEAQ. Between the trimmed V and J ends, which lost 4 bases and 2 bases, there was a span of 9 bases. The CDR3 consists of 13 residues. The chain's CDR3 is CASSSRDTYEQYF. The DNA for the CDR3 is TGTGCCAGCAGCTCCAGGGACACCTACGAGCAGTACTTC.

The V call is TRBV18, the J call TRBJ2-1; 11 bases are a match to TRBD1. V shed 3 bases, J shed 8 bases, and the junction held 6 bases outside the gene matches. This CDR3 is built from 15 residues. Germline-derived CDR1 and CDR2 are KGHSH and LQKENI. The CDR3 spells CASSPPGQGVDEQFF. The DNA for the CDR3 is TGTGCCAGCTCACCCCCGGGACAGGGGGTGGATGAGCAGTTCTTC.

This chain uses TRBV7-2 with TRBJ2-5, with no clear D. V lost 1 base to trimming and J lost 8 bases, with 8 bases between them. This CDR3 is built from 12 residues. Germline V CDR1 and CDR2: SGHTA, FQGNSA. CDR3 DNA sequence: TGTGCCAGCAGCTTAGGAGCCACCACCCAGTACTTC. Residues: CASSLGATTQYF.

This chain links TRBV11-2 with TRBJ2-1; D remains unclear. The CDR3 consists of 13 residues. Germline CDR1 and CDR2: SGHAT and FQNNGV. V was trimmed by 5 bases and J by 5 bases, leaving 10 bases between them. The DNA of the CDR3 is TGTGCCAGCAGCCCCCACTCAAACAATGAGCAGTTCTTC. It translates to CASSPHSNNEQFF.

The DNA of the CDR3 is TGTGCCAGCAGCTTTAGACAGCGTGAAGCTTTCTTT. Amino acids: CASSFRQREAFF. V usage is TRBV13 and J usage is TRBJ1-1; maybe TRBD1 (5 bases). CDR1 is PRHDT, CDR2 FYEKMQ, per germline (reference sequence). This CDR3 spans 12 amino acids. The V end lost 3 bases, the J end lost 7 bases, and 9 bases lay between the germline ends.

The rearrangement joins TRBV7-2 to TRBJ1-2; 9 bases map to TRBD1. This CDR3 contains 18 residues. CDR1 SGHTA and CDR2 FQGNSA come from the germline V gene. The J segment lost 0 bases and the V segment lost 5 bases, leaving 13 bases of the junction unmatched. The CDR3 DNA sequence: TGTGCCAGCAGCAGAGGAGGGACAGGGAATTTTCCTAACTATGGCTACACCTTC. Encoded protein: CASSRGGTGNFPNYGYTF.

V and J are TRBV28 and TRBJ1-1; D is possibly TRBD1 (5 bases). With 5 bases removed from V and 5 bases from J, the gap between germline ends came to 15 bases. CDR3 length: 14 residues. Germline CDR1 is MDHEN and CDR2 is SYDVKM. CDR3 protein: CASSQGEGGTEAFF. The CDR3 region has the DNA TGTGCCAGCAGTCAAGGGGAGGGAGGAACTGAAGCTTTCTTT.

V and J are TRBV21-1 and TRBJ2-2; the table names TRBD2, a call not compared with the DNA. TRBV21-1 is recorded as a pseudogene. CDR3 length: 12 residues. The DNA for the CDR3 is TGTGCCAGCAGAAGGCTAGGCGGGGAGCTGTTTTTT. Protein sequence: CASRRLGGELFF.

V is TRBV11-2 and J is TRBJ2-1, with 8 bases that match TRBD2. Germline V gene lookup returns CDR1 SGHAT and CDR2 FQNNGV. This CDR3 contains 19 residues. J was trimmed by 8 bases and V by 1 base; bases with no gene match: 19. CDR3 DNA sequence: TGTGCCAGCAGCTTAGGTGATAGCGGGGCCGGGGTTGGGTTCGATGAGCAGTTCTTC. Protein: CASSLGDSGAGVGFDEQFF.

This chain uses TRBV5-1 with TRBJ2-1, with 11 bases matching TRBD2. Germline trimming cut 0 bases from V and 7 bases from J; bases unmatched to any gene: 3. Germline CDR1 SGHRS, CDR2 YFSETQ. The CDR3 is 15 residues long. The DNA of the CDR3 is TGCGCCAGCAGCTTGGGACTAGCGGGGAGGAATGAGCAGTTCTTC. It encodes CASSLGLAGRNEQFF. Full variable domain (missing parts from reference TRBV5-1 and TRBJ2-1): KAGVTQTPRYLIKTRGQQVTLSCSPISGHRSVSWYQQTPGQGLQFLFEYFSETQRNKGNFPGRFSGRQFSNSRSEMNVSTLELGDSALYLCASSLGLAGRNEQFFGPGTRLTVL.

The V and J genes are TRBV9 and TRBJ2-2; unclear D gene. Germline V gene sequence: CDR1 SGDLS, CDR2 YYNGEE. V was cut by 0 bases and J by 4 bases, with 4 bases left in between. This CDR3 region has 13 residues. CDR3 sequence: CASSVDGTGELFF. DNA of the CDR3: TGTGCCAGCAGCGTAGACGGCACCGGGGAGCTGTTTTTT.

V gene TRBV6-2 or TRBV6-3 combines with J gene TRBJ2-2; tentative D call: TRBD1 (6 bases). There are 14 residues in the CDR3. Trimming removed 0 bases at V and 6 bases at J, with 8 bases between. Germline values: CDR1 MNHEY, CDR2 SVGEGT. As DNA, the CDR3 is TGTGCCAGCAGTTACTCGCCAGGGGCCGGGGAGCTGTTTTTT. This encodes CASSYSPGAGELFF.

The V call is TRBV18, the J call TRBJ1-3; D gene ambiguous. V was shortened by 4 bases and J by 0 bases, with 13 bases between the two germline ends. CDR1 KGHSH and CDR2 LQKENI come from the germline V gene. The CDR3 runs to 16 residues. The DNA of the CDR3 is TGTGCCAGCTCACTTCGAGCGGATACCTCTGGAAACACCATATATTTT. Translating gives CASSLRADTSGNTIYF. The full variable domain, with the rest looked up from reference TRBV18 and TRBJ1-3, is NAGVMQNPRHLVRRRGQEARLRCSPMKGHSHVYWYRQLPEEGLKFMVYLQKENIIDESGMPKERFSAEFPKEGPSILRIQQVVRGDSAAYFCASSLRADTSGNTIYFGEGSWLTVV.